The sample holds a few counts of the clone carrying this TCR beta chain. This sample is drawn from a study of naive and memory T cell subsets. This CDR3 contains 14 residues. In germline, CDR1 is DFQATT, CDR2 SNEGSKA (reference sequence). After removal of 3 bases from V and 5 bases from J, the junction contained 7 bases not matched to a gene. A UMI-containing oligonucleotide was joined by 3' ligation to the TCR cDNA template. Four PCR rounds used nested alpha and beta constant region primers plus the SP2 primer. TCRdb ran MiXCR on the 5' RACE reads and lists one entry per CDR3 protein. The table has tens of thousands of distinct CDR3 sequences, more than 6.5% seen once; the top ten hold over 15%.

This receptor was taken from a female donor in good health. J is TRBJ2-7 and V is TRBV20-1; 10 bases fit TRBD2. The CDR3 DNA sequence: TGCAGTGCTAGCAAGCGGGAGGGTATCGACGAGCAGTACTTC. Its protein is CSASKREGIDEQYF.